The text below deals with one T cell receptor (beta chain). Its antigen is unidentified. Per the germline V gene, CDR1 is SEHNR and CDR2 is FQNEAQ (reference sequence). This CDR3 contains 12 residues. Trimming removed 3 bases from V and 7 bases from J, with 6 bases in between. Researchers amplified the TCR beta CDR3 regions from RNA transcripts. First-round RT-PCR targeting the TCR CDR3 was performed with the HTBI primer set. TCRdb analysed the multiplex PCR reads with MiXCR anew, one entry per CDR3 protein. The repertoire has hundreds of thousands of distinct CDR3 sequences, just under 45% of them found once; the top ten carry about 7.2%. The sample originates from a study of T cells in Graves' hyperthyroidism and ophthalmopathy. Overall study findings and caveats: The model foresaw ophthalmopathy a median around 6.8 months prior to onset. In the analysis, a 13 V-J model separated ophthalmopathy from stable hyperthyroidism. Among thyroid clonotypes expanded above 0.001, most also appeared in blood.

V and J are TRBV7-9 and TRBJ2-2, with a possible D match to TRBD2 (5 bases). The clonotype was recovered from an adult man with Graves' disease, either hyperthyroidism or ophthalmopathy (not recorded which). The sample was peripheral blood or thyroid tissue (not recorded which). The CDR3 here is CASSFRDGELFF. CDR3 DNA sequence: TGTGCCAGCAGCTTCCGGGACGGGGAGCTGTTTTTT.